The 16 T cell receptor beta chains presented below share a single source sample, sequenced in a study of T cell responses to AZD1222 COVID-19 vaccine. The protocol was immunoSEQ multiplex PCR, while the TCRdb copy is restricted to in-frame clones and leaves out a portion. The sample contains about 56,000 clones, roughly 90% of which appear only once. The starting material was peripheral blood, obtained 28 days after the second AZD1222 dose. These receptor sequences come from an adult who received the AZD1222 COVID-19 vaccine.

J is TRBJ1-2 and V is TRBV19, with D perhaps matching TRBD1 (5 bases). Trimming took 5 bases from V and 3 from J, leaving 10 bases between them. Per germline, CDR1 LNHDA and CDR2 SQIVND (reference sequence). The CDR3 runs 13 residues. The CDR3 region has the DNA TGTGCCAGTAGTTCAGGGCAGGACTATGGCTACACCTTC. This translates into CASSSGQDYGYTF.

The rearrangement joins TRBV11-2 to TRBJ2-1; 9 bases agree with TRBD2. With V trimmed by 5 bases and J by 7 bases, 9 bases remained unmatched. Looked up from germline, CDR1 is SGHAT and CDR2 is FQNNGV. The CDR3 runs to 15 residues. Here the CDR3 DNA reads TGTGCCAGCAGCCCTGAGGGCGGGGGGGCGAATGAGCAGTTCTTC. Translated: CASSPEGGGANEQFF.

V gene TRBV29-1 combines with J gene TRBJ1-1; a possible D gene is TRBD1 (5 bases). The length of the CDR3 is 14 residues. Germline CDR1 SQVTM, CDR2 ANQGSEA. V lost 2 bases to trimming and J lost 6 bases, with 16 bases between them. CDR3 nucleotide sequence: TGCAGCGTTGAAACGGCAAGGGGAGGCCCTGAAGCTTTCTTT. This encodes CSVETARGGPEAFF.

The V gene is TRBV28, the J gene TRBJ1-5, with D possibly TRBD1 on 5 matching bases. This CDR3 has 15 residues. Trimming left V 3 bases short and J 1 base short, with 10 bases between. Per the germline V gene, CDR1 is MDHEN and CDR2 is SYDVKM. Written as DNA, the CDR3 is TGTGCCAGCAGTTTCGGCAGGGACAGCAATCAGCCCCAGCATTTT. This translates into CASSFGRDSNQPQHF.

This clone has just one count. V is TRBV7-3 and J is TRBJ1-1; 7 bases match TRBD1. The V gene's germline CDR1 is SGHTA and CDR2 FQGTGA. Trimming at V came to 6 bases and at J to 3 bases, leaving 4 bases not matched to a gene. The CDR3 covers 13 residues. The CDR3 sequence: CASRATGYTEAFF. The CDR3 region has the DNA TGTGCCAGCAGAGCGACAGGGTACACTGAAGCTTTCTTT.

This chain connects TRBV28 to TRBJ1-1; D unresolved. Trimming took 6 bases from V and 3 from J, leaving 5 bases between them. Germline V gene lookup returns CDR1 MDHEN and CDR2 SYDVKM. The CDR3 is 11 amino acids. CDR3 nucleotide sequence: TGTGCCAGCAGCTCGTACACTGAAGCTTTCTTT. Translated: CASSSYTEAFF.

This chain links TRBV13 with TRBJ1-2; D may be TRBD1 (5 bases). V was cut by 1 base and J by 6 bases, with 12 bases left in between. CDR3 length equals 14 residues. Germline CDR1 and CDR2: PRHDT and FYEKMQ (reference sequence). The CDR3 nucleotides are TGTGCCAGCAGCTTAGTCAGGGTAGACGATGGCTACACCTTC. Translated, it gives CASSLVRVDDGYTF.

As DNA, the CDR3 is TGCGCCAGCAGAGGGGACATACGTCCTACTAGCACAGATACGCAGTATTTT. This encodes CASRGDIRPTSTDTQYF. J is TRBJ2-3 and V is TRBV10-2; D possibly corresponds to TRBD1 (6 bases). CDR1 and CDR2 (germline): WSHSY, SAAADI. The CDR3 is 17 amino acids. The V end lost 6 bases, the J end lost 0 bases, and 19 bases lay between the germline ends.

The chain carries TRBV5-5 and TRBJ2-1; 7 bases line up with TRBD2. CDR1 is SGHKS, CDR2 YYEKEE, per germline (reference sequence). The CDR3 has 15 amino acids. With 1 base clipped from V and 3 bases from J, the junction kept 4 bases outside the gene matches. CDR3 nucleotide sequence: TGTGCCAGCAGCTTGTCTAGCGGAGGCTACAATGAGCAGTTCTTC. Translation gives CASSLSSGGYNEQFF.

The chain recombines TRBV4-3 with TRBJ2-5, with 9 bases fitting TRBD1. Germline V gives CDR1 LGHNA, CDR2 YSLEER. The CDR3 covers 15 residues. V lost 3 bases and J lost 4; bases outside the gene matches: 6. DNA of the CDR3: TGCGCCAGCAGCCAGACGACAGGGGGGCTAGAGACCCAGTACTTC. Amino acid sequence: CASSQTTGGLETQYF.

The gene calls are TRBV3-1 (or the pseudogene TRBV3-2) and TRBJ2-7, with 7 bases that match TRBD1. V lost 7 bases, J lost 2 bases, and 2 bases stayed unmatched. Germline V CDR1 and CDR2: LGHDT, YNNKEL (reference sequence). There are 12 residues in the CDR3. CDR3 loop: CASKDRTYEQYF. The CDR3 coding sequence is TGTGCCAGCAAGGACAGGACCTACGAGCAGTACTTC.

The chain is built from TRBV28 and TRBJ1-2, with a tentative D call TRBD1 (6 bases). Germline loops: CDR1 MDHEN, CDR2 SYDVKM. The CDR3 spans 14 residues. V lost 7 bases and J lost 5, with 17 bases in between. The CDR3 sequence is CASTLGTGTYGYTF. As DNA, the CDR3 is TGTGCCAGCACCCTCGGGACGGGGACATATGGCTACACCTTC.

The chain combines TRBV27 with TRBJ2-3; 8 nucleotides line up with TRBD1. CDR1 and CDR2 (germline): MNHEY, SMNVEV (reference sequence). J lost 6 bases, V lost 2 bases, and 4 bases had no gene match. This CDR3 spans 14 amino acids. The CDR3 loop reads CASSLGQGWDTQYF. The CDR3 region has the DNA TGTGCCAGCAGTTTAGGACAGGGTTGGGATACGCAGTATTTT.

The chain recombines TRBV7-9 with TRBJ2-2, with 7 bases lining up with TRBD1. Germline-derived CDR1 and CDR2 are SEHNR and FQNEAQ (reference sequence). The CDR3 is made up of 17 amino acids. After removal of 1 base from V and 3 bases from J, the junction contained 8 bases not matched to a gene. The CDR3 DNA reads TGTGCCAGCAGCTTAGGAACCGGGACAGCTTACACCGGGGAGCTGTTTTTT. This sequence encodes CASSLGTGTAYTGELFF.

The chain recombines TRBV7-8 with TRBJ1-2, with 9 bases fitting TRBD1. V gave up 6 bases and J gave up 0 bases; unmatched junction bases: 14. Germline values: CDR1 SGHVS, CDR2 FQNEAQ. This CDR3 has 18 residues. The CDR3 bases are TGTGCCAGCAGTTCTTCTACGGGACAGGGCCACTCTAACTATGGCTACACCTTC. This gives the protein CASSSSTGQGHSNYGYTF. The full variable domain, completed using reference TRBV7-8 and TRBJ1-2, is GAGVSQSPRYKVAKRGQDVALRCDPISGHVSLFWYQQALGQGPEFLTYFQNEAQLDKSGLPSDRFFAERPEGSVSTLKIQRTQQEDSAVYLCASSSSTGQGHSNYGYTFGSGTRLTVV.

This chain joins TRBV6-5 and TRBJ2-3, with 9 bases aligning to TRBD2. This CDR3 region has 13 residues. The germline V gene has CDR1 MNHEY and CDR2 SVGAGI. Trimming at V came to 7 bases and at J to 5 bases, leaving 4 bases not matched to a gene. The CDR3, as DNA: TGTGCCAGCACTAGACTAGCGGAAGATACGCAGTATTTT. Protein product: CASTRLAEDTQYF.